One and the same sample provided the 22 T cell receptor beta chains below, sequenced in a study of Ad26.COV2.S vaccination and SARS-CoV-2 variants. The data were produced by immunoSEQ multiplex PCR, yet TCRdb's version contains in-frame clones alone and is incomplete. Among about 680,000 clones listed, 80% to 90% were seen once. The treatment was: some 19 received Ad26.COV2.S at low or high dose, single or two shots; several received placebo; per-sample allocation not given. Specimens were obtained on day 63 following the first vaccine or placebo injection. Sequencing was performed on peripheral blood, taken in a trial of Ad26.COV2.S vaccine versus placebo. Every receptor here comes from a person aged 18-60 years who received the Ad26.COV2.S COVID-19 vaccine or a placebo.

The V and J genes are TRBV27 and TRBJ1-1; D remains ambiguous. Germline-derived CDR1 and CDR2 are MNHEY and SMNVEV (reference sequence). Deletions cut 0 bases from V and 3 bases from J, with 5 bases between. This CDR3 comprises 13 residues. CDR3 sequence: CASSLSVDTEAFF. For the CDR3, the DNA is TGTGCCAGCAGTTTATCGGTGGACACTGAAGCTTTCTTT.

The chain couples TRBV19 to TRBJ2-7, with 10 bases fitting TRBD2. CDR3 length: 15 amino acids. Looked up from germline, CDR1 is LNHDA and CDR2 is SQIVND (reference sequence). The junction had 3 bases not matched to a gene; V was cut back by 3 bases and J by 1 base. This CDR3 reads CASSIRLAGSYEQYF. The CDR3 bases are TGTGCCAGTAGTATCCGACTAGCGGGTTCCTACGAGCAGTACTTC.

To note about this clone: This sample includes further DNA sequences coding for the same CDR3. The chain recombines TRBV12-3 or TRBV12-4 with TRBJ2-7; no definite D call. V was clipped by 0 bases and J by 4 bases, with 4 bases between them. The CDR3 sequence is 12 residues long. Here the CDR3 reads CASSLAGYEQYF. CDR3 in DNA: TGTGCCAGCAGTTTAGCAGGGTACGAGCAGTACTTC.

CDR3 nucleotide sequence: TGTGCCAGCAGCTCGAACCTACTAGCGGGAGGGCTCCCCGGGGAGCTGTTTTTT. As protein: CASSSNLLAGGLPGELFF. J is TRBJ2-2 and V is TRBV7-9, with TRBD2 identical over 13 bases. The V gene end was trimmed by 4 bases and the J gene end by 6 bases; junction bases not matched to a gene: 11. This CDR3 spans 18 amino acids. Germline V lookup: CDR1 SEHNR, CDR2 FQNEAQ (reference sequence).

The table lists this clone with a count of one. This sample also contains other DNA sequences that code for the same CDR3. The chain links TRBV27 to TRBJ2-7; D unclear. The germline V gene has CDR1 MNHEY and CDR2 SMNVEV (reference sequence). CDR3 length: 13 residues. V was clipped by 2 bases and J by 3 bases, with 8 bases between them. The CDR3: CASSLGRSYEQYF. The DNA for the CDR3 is TGTGCCAGCAGTTTAGGGCGGAGCTACGAGCAGTACTTC.

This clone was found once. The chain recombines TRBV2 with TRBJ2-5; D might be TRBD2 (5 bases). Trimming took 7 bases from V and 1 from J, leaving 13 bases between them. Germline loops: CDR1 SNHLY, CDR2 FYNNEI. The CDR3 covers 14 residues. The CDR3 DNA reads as TGTGCCAGCACCGAGGGCTGGAGCCAAGAGACCCAGTACTTC. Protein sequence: CASTEGWSQETQYF.

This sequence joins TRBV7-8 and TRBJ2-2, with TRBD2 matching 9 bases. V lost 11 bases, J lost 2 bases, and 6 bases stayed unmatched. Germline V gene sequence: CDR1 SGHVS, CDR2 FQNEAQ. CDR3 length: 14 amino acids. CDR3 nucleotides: TGTGCCGAGCGGGAGGACTTCAACACCGGGGAGCTGTTTTTT. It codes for CAEREDFNTGELFF.

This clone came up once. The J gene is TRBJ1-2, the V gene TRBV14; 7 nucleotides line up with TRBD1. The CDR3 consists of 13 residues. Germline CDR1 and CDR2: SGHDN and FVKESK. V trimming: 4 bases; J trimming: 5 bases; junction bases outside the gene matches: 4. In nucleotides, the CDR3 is TGTGCCAGCAGCCCGGGACAGCATTATGGCTACACCTTC. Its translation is CASSPGQHYGYTF.

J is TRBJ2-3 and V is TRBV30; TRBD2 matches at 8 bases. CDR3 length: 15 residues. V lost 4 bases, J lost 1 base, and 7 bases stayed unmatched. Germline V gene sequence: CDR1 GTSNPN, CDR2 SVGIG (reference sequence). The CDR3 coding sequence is TGTGCCTGGAACGGGGGAGCGGGAGGCACAGATACGCAGTATTTT. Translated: CAWNGGAGGTDTQYF.

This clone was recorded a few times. CDR3 loop: CASSIQENTEAFF. The CDR3, as DNA: TGTGCCAGTAGTATCCAGGAAAACACTGAAGCTTTCTTT. The chain links TRBV19 to TRBJ1-1, with D unresolved. The CDR3 covers 13 residues. Germline V gives CDR1 LNHDA, CDR2 SQIVND (reference sequence). V was cut by 3 bases and J by 2 bases, with 7 bases left in between.

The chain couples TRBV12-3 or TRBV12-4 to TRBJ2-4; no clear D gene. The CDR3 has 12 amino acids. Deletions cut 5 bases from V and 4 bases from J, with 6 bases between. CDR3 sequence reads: CASSEIKNIQYF. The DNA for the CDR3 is TGTGCCAGCAGTGAAATAAAAAACATTCAGTACTTC.

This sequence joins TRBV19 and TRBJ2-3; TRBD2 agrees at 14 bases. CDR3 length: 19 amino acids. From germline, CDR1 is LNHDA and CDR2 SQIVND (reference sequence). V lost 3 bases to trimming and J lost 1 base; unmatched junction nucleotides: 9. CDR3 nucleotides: TGTGCCAGTAGTATCCTCTCCGGGACTAGCGGGGGTGGCACAGATACGCAGTATTTT. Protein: CASSILSGTSGGGTDTQYF.

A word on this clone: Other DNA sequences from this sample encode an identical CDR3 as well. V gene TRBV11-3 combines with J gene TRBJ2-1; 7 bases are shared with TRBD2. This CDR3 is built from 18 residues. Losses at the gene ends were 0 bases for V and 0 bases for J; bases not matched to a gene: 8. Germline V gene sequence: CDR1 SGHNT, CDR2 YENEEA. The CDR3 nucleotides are TGTGCCAGCAGCTTAGATCAGGGCGGGAGTAACTCCTACAATGAGCAGTTCTTC. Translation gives CASSLDQGGSNSYNEQFF.

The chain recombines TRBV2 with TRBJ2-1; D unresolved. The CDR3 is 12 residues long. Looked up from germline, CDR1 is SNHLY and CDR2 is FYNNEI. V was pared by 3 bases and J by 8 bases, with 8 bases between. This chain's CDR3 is CASSDVSYEQFF. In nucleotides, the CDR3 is TGTGCCAGCAGTGATGTGAGCTATGAGCAGTTCTTC. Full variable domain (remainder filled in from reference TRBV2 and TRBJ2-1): EPEVTQTPSHQVTQMGQEVILRCVPISNHLYFYWYRQILGQKVEFLVSFYNNEISEKSEIFDDQFSVERPDGSNFTLKIRSTKLEDSAMYFCASSDVSYEQFFGPGTRLTVL.

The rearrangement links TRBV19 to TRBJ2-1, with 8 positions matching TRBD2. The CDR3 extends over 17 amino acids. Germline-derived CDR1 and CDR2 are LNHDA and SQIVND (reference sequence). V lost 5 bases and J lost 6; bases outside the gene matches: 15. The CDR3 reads CASSPDSGTSPLNEQFF. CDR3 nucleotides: TGTGCCAGTAGTCCCGACTCCGGGACTAGTCCCCTCAATGAGCAGTTCTTC.

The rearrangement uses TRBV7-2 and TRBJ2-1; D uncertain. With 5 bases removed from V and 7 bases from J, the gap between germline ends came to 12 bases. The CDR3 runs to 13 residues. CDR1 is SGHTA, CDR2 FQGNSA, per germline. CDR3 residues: CASSPVPPNEQFF. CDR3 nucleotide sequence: TGTGCCAGCAGCCCAGTCCCACCAAATGAGCAGTTCTTC.

Here the CDR3 DNA reads TGTGCCAGCAGATACGTGGGACAGGGGAGTTACGAGCAGTACTTC. Its translation is CASRYVGQGSYEQYF. The V call is TRBV6-5, the J call TRBJ2-7, with TRBD1 matching 10 bases. CDR1 is MNHEY, CDR2 SVGAGI, per germline. After removal of 6 bases from V and 4 bases from J, the junction contained 9 bases not matched to a gene. The CDR3 runs to 15 residues.

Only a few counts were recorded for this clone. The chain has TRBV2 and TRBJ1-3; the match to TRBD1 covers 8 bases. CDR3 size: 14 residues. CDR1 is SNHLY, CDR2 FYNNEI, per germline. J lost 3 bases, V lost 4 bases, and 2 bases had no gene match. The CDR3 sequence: CASSGTGLGNTIYF. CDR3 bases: TGTGCCAGCAGTGGGACAGGGCTTGGAAACACCATATATTTT.

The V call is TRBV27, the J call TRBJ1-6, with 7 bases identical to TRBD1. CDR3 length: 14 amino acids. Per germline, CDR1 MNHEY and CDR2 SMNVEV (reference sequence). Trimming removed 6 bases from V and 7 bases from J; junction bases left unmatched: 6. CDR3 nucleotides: TGTGCCAGCAGGTGGGGACAGTGGAATTCACCCCTCCACTTT. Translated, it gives CASRWGQWNSPLHF.

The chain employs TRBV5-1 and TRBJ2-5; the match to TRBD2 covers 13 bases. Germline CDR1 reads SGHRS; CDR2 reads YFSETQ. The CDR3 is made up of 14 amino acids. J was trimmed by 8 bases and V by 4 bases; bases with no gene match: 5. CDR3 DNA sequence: TGCGCCAGCAGCCTGTGGACTAGCGGGGGTACCCAGTACTTC. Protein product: CASSLWTSGGTQYF.

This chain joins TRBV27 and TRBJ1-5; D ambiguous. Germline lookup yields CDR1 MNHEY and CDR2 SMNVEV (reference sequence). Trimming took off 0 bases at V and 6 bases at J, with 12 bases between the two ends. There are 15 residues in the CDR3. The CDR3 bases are TGTGCCAGCAGTTTATCGAACAGACTTTTTCAGCCCCAGCATTTT. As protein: CASSLSNRLFQPQHF.

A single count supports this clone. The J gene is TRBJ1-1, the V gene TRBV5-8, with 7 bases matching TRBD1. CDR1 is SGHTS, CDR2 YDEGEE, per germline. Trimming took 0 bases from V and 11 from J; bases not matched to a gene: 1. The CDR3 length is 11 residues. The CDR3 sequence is CASSLAGGAFF. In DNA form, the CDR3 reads TGTGCCAGCAGCTTGGCAGGGGGTGCTTTCTTT.